One sample yielded the 5 T cell receptor beta chains listed below, sequenced in a study of beta chain features in type 1 diabetes. Since all of the isolated RNA was reverse transcribed, expressed TCRB transcripts were what got sequenced. The table came from immunoSEQ multiplex PCR; TCRdb's copy has only in-frame clones and leaves some out. Of just over 150,000 clones listed, over 8.5% are singletons. The sample was central memory CD4+ T cells from blood. Receptors originate from a man between 18 and 35 years old in good health.

This rearrangement joins TRBV4-1 to TRBJ2-1; D call uncertain. The CDR3 consists of 11 residues. V was shortened by 4 bases and J by 10 bases, with 8 bases between the two germline ends. Germline CDR1 and CDR2: MGHRA and YSYEKL. The DNA for the CDR3 is TGCGCCAGCAGCCCTGGGATGGAGCAGTTCTTC. This translates into CASSPGMEQFF.

This clone was found a few times. The chain has TRBV28 and TRBJ2-5; D remains ambiguous. The CDR3 sequence is 11 residues long. The germline V gene encodes CDR1 MDHEN and CDR2 SYDVKM. The V and J ends lost 8 bases and 5 bases respectively, with 9 bases between them. DNA for the CDR3: TGTGCCAGCGGCTCACAGGAGACCCAGTACTTC. Translating it yields CASGSQETQYF.

This clone has just a few counts. V gene TRBV7-2 combines with J gene TRBJ1-2, with 7 bases aligning to TRBD1. CDR3 length: 14 amino acids. The J segment lost 5 bases and the V segment lost 1 base, leaving 4 bases of the junction unmatched. The V gene's germline CDR1 is SGHTA and CDR2 FQGNSA. Here the CDR3 DNA reads TGTGCCAGCAGCTTAGAGGGGACAGCGTATGGCTACACCTTC. This encodes CASSLEGTAYGYTF.

There are a few counts of this clone. The gene calls are TRBV4-1 and TRBJ2-2; the match to TRBD2 covers 12 bases. This CDR3 comprises 18 residues. Trimming removed 1 base from V and 1 base from J; junction bases left unmatched: 4. The germline V gene encodes CDR1 MGHRA and CDR2 YSYEKL. The chain's CDR3 is CASSQVATSGGNTGELFF. The CDR3 DNA follows: TGCGCCAGCAGCCAAGTCGCGACTAGCGGGGGGAACACCGGGGAGCTGTTTTTT.

The J gene is TRBJ2-7, the V gene TRBV28, with TRBD1 as a possible D gene (6 bases). Trimming took 6 bases from V and 2 from J, leaving 14 bases between them. Germline lookup yields CDR1 MDHEN and CDR2 SYDVKM. The CDR3 sequence is 14 residues long. The CDR3 DNA follows: TGTGCCAGCAGGAGACAGGACGGGCCCTACGAGCAGTACTTC. Its protein is CASRRQDGPYEQYF.